The rows below give T cell receptor beta chains drawn from one sample of a study of identical twins. A single record per CDR3 protein comes from TCRdb applying MiXCR to the 5' RACE reads. This table has 500,000 to 650,000 distinct CDR3 sequences, about 7.1% appearing once. The data were also submitted as part of a second study, on yellow fever vaccine responses in identical twins.

Specimen: PBMCs. These receptors came from a woman aged 18-30 years in good health. Each CDR3 is given without its conserved first and last residue. Each record gives: V gene, D gene, CDR3 protein. D genes are given only for firm matches.

TRBV10-3	.	AISEKPNTEAF
TRBV5-1	.	AMPYFPNEQF
TRBV5-1	TRBD2	ASSPLAGGLSEQF
TRBV6-4	TRBD1	ASSKDRGHQPQH
TRBV12-3/TRBV12-4	TRBD1	ASTETGVYTEAF
TRBV5-1	.	ASSLGELPGADTQY
TRBV11-2	TRBD2	ASSTTEAGMWNEQY
TRBV3-1	.	ASSQVDRRGNEQF
TRBV20-1	.	SARDPVASTDTQY
TRBV20-1	.	SAKGSSNQPQH
TRBV3-1	.	ASSQETSYSGANVLT
TRBV10-2	TRBD1	ATREQGNYGYT
TRBV12-3/TRBV12-4	.	ASSPTPDTQY
TRBV20-1	TRBD1	SARTGTGNEQF
TRBV9	.	ASSVGGGNYGYT
TRBV18	TRBD2	ASSPTSGSRVEQF
TRBV7-2	.	ASSLGRGIYNEQF
TRBV4-1	TRBD2	ASSHGTSGSSYEQY
TRBV12-3/TRBV12-4	.	ASSFRGGEKLF
TRBV3-1	.	ASSQRGSSTDTQY
TRBV12-3/TRBV12-4	TRBD2	ASSPNLGGSTDTQY
TRBV4-1	TRBD1	ASSQGLGLGTGPSYEQY
TRBV24-1	.	ATGEQGRDTGELF
TRBV5-1	.	ATRGQEGTDTQY
TRBV20-1	TRBD2	SARDLAGGGSLVGELF
TRBV21-1	.	ASNDEQY
TRBV7-6	.	ASGTAGDTQY
TRBV12-5	TRBD1	ASGPPGTGRADTQY
TRBV5-1	TRBD2	ASSSSSGKREQY
TRBV6-1	.	ASSDVKPQH
TRBV12-3/TRBV12-4	TRBD2	ASSSPRTSGGAGDEQF
TRBV27	TRBD1	ASSLTGVDQPQH
TRBV11-1	.	ASSLGFTTSGPYNEQF
TRBV27	.	ASSPYGGVHTEAF
TRBV24-1	TRBD1	ATSDFGQGASEQF
TRBV5-4	.	ATSLSGTYEQY
TRBV4-1	.	ASSRNEGAGELF
TRBV6-1	.	ASSGESENQPQH
TRBV7-8	.	ASSLGARGTGELF
TRBV5-1	TRBD1	ASSKGQSLETQY
TRBV9	TRBD2	ASSPRTSPFTDTQY
TRBV20-1	.	SAIPFADARGEQF
TRBV29-1	TRBD2	SVVGPSGATGELF
TRBV6-1	TRBD1	ASSTGTGSGYT
TRBV7-6	TRBD2	ASSLAPGGGPGDEQY
TRBV7-3	TRBD1	ASSMTGADTQY
TRBV7-6	TRBD2	ASSLAWAGGMNEQF
TRBV25-1	TRBD1	ASTGQGGTEAF
TRBV27	.	ASSPGLFNIQY
TRBV2	TRBD2	ASMALAGEGEQF
TRBV7-9	.	ASRLEDSPLH
TRBV5-5	.	ASRLRLDLTGELF
TRBV4-1	TRBD2	ASSQVLSSGSYEQF
TRBV20-1	.	SAPDQGGGFNQPQH